This T cell receptor beta chain was obtained from a study of cytomegalovirus exposure and HLA in healthy donors. The study, taken as a whole, reports: Cytomegalovirus status, reportedly, was diagnosed with high specificity and sensitivity by the classifier. There were 150 to 200 TCR beta chains listed as cytomegalovirus-associated. Later analysis suggested links between common viral pathogens and several top significant clusters. Specific recognition of CMV antigens was confirmed in vitro for a few chains (all CMV-associated).

Germline loops: CDR1 LNHDA, CDR2 SQIVND (reference sequence). This CDR3 is built from 14 residues. V lost 6 bases and J 6 bases, leaving 15 bases between the germline ends. PCR amplification relied on 60 Vbeta primers (plus 13 Jbeta primers). The table came from immunoSEQ multiplex PCR; TCRdb's copy has only in-frame clones and leaves some out. Here the sample spans 110,000 or so clones, roughly 70% being singletons. Of note for this clone: Its antigen is still unknown.

The V gene is TRBV19, the J gene TRBJ1-5; D perhaps matches TRBD1 (5 bases). The sample comprised PBMCs. The source of this sequence is a middle-aged man in good health and CMV-seronegative. CDR3: CASSPRVLGQPQHF. CDR3 DNA: TGTGCCAGTAGCCCCAGGGTGTTAGGTCAGCCCCAGCATTTT.